Here is one T cell receptor beta chain with its context. The source of the sample is a study of blood T cell repertoires in COVID-19. As handled by the study authors: For nucleated cells, counts were estimated from reference gene primer amplification. Sequencing was performed with immunoSEQ multiplex PCR; in TCRdb, only in-frame clones are kept and a portion is missing. The V and J calls and clone size are taken from that table; D and trimming were inferred from the DNA. This sample has about 88,000 clones, with about 88% found just once. V lost 1 base to trimming and J lost 8 bases, with 10 bases between them. CDR1 and CDR2 from the germline V gene are GTSNPN and SVGIG (reference sequence). The CDR3 length is 12 residues.

This TCR derives from a woman of 80 years or more with acute or convalescent COVID-19. The sequenced material came from peripheral blood. The V call is TRBV30, the J call TRBJ2-3, with D possibly TRBD2 on 5 matching bases. DNA of the CDR3: TGTGCCTGGAGTGCCGCCCGGGGTACGCAGTATTTT. It codes for CAWSAARGTQYF.